Each of the 6 T cell receptor beta chains below was sequenced from the same sample in a study of response to subunit inactivated influenza vaccine. TCRdb re-derived calls from the RT-PCR reads in MiXCR, one entry per CDR3 protein. In the table there are under 850,000 distinct CDR3 sequences, about 18% of which are singletons. The source material was PBMCs from blood, sampled more than 4 days after vaccination. The receptor source for this set is a man aged 50 to 59 who received an inactivated influenza vaccine.

The chain uses TRBV12-3 or TRBV12-4 and TRBJ2-1, with D perhaps TRBD1 (5 bases). The CDR3 runs 14 residues. Trimming pared 7 bases from V and 6 bases from J, leaving 16 bases between. DNA for the CDR3: TGTGCCAGCAACCAATACGTCAGGGCCAATGAGCAGTTCTTC. Translating gives CASNQYVRANEQFF.

The V call is TRBV20-1, the J call TRBJ2-1; tentatively, D is TRBD2 (5 bases). Germline CDR1 is DFQATT and CDR2 is SNEGSKA (reference sequence). Trimming stripped 2 bases from V and 6 bases from J, with 14 bases between. The CDR3 covers 14 residues. The DNA for the CDR3 is TGCAGTGCTAGATACGGATCACTAGGCAATGAGCAGTTCTTC. This sequence encodes CSARYGSLGNEQFF.

The chain carries TRBV20-1 and TRBJ2-2; 11 positions match TRBD1. Germline CDR1 is DFQATT and CDR2 is SNEGSKA (reference sequence). The CDR3 spans 15 residues. V was clipped by 3 bases and J by 4 bases; unmatched bases: 4. CDR3 in amino acids: CSASLGTGGTGELFF. The CDR3, as DNA: TGCAGTGCTAGTCTCGGGACAGGGGGCACCGGGGAGCTGTTTTTT.

The rearrangement links TRBV4-2 to TRBJ1-4; 8 nucleotides agree with TRBD1. The CDR3 is 16 residues long. Trimming cost V 0 bases and J 8 bases; bases outside gene matches: 8. Germline loops: CDR1 LGHNA, CDR2 YNFKEQ. CDR3 region: CASSQEPAGGWEKLFF. The CDR3 DNA reads as TGTGCCAGCAGCCAAGAGCCGGCAGGGGGCTGGGAAAAACTGTTTTTT.

At least ten counts were recorded for this clonotype. This rearrangement joins TRBV27 to TRBJ2-7; D is ambiguous. This CDR3 spans 15 amino acids. Per the germline V gene, CDR1 is MNHEY and CDR2 is SMNVEV (reference sequence). The V gene lost 3 bases and the J gene lost 3 bases, with 15 bases spanning the gap. CDR3 amino acids: CASSFKQRFYYEQYF. The CDR3 region has the DNA TGTGCCAGCAGTTTTAAACAGAGATTCTACTACGAGCAGTACTTC.

This clonotype was detected a few times. The rearrangement uses TRBV7-2 and TRBJ2-7; TRBD2 agrees at 8 bases. The V and J ends lost 0 bases and 3 bases, in that order; junction bases with no gene match: 4. Per germline, CDR1 SGHTA and CDR2 FQGNSA. The length of the CDR3 is 15 residues. The CDR3 here is CASSLASGEFYEQYF. In DNA, the CDR3 is TGTGCCAGCAGCTTAGCTAGCGGGGAATTCTACGAGCAGTACTTC. The variable domain in full, with the rest retrieved from reference TRBV7-2 and TRBJ2-7, is GAGVSQSPSNKVTEKGKDVELRCDPISGHTALYWYRQSLGQGLEFLIYFQGNSAPDKSGLPSDRFSAERTGGSVSTLTIQRTQQEDSAVYLCASSLASGEFYEQYFGPGTRLTVT.